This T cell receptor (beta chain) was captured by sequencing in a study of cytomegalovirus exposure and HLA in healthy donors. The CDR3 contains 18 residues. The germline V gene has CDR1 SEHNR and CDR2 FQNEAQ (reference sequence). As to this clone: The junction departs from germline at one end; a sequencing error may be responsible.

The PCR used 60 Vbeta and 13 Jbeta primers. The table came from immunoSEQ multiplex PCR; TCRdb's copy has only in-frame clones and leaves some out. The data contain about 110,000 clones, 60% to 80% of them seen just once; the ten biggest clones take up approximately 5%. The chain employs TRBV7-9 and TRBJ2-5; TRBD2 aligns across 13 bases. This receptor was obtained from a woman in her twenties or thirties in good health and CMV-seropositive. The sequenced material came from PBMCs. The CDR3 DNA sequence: TGTACCAGCAGCCCCCAGGGGACTAGCGGGACCAAACGAGAGACCCAGTACTTC. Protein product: CTSSPQGTSGTKRETQYF.